This T cell receptor beta chain was captured in a study of shared clonotypes between healthy human individuals. Study background: CD4 naive and memory got three plates each, CD8 naive two, CD8 memory one. Study conclusions and caveats: Relative to clonotypes present in all four donors, those not shared had lower generation probabilities. Among donors, the sharing of clonotypes was expected to be influenced by sequencing depth.

Investigators spread the genomic DNA of each subset evenly over several immunoSEQ plates. Some clones are missing from TCRdb's copy, which holds only in-frame ones; the method was immunoSEQ multiplex PCR. This table holds roughly 1 million clones, 75% to 80% found once. Germline assignment: CDR1 MNHEY and CDR2 SVGAGI. CDR3 length: 15 amino acids. The ends were cut back, 5 bases at V and 5 bases at J, with 18 bases in the middle. Details on this clone: Its antigen is unknown.

This receptor was identified in a man aged 18 to 30 in good health. Some clones in this sample may be carry-over from other donors' samples. The chain combines TRBV6-5 with TRBJ1-1, with a possible D match to TRBD1 (5 bases). The material sequenced was memory CD4+ T cells from PBMCs. Subset noted: CD45RA-negative fraction. This CDR3 reads CASSPLRGGKTEAFF. CDR3 DNA sequence: TGTGCCAGCAGTCCGCTCCGGGGGGGTAAGACTGAAGCTTTCTTT.